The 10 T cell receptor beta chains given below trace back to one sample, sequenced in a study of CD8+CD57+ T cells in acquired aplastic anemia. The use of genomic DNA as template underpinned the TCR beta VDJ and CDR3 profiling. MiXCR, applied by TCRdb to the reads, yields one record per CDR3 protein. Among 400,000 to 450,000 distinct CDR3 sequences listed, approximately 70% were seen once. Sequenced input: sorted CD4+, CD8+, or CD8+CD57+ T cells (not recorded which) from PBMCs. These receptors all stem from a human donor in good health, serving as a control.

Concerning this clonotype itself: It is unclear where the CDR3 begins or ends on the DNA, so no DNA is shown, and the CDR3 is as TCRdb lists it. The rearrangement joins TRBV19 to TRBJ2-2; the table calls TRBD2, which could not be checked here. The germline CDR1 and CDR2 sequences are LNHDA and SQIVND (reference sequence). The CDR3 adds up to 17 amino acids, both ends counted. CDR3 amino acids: CASNKGTCDGPYFGPVF.

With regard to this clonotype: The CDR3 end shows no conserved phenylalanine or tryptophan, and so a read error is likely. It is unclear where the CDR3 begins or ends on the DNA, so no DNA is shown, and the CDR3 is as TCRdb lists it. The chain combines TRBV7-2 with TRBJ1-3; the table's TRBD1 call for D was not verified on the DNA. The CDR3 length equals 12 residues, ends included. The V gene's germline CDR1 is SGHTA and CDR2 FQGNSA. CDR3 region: CASSPGVNMTGD.

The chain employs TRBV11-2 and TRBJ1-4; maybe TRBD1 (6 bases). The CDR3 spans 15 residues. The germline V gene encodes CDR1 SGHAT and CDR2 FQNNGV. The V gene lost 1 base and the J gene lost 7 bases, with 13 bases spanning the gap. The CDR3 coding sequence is TGTGCCAGCAGCTTAGGACGGGACACGGTTGAAAAACTGTTTTTT. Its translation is CASSLGRDTVEKLFF.

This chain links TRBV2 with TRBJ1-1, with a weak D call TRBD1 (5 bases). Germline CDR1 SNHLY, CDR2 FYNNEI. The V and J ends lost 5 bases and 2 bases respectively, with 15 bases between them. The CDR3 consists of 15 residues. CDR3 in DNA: TGTGCCAGCAGTACAACCGGACACTGTAACACTGAAGCTTTCTTT. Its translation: CASSTTGHCNTEAFF.

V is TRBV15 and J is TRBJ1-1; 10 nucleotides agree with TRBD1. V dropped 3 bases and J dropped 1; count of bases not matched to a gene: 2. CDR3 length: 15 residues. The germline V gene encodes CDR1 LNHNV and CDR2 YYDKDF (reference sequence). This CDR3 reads CATSRGQGRNTEAFF. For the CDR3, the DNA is TGTGCCACCAGCAGGGGACAGGGGAGGAACACTGAAGCTTTCTTT.

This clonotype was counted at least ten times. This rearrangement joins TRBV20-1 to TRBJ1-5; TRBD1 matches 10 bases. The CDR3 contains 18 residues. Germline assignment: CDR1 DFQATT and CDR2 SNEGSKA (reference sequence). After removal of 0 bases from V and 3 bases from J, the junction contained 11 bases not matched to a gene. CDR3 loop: CSARDLDRGSDFNQPQHF. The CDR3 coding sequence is TGCAGTGCTAGAGATCTGGACAGGGGGTCCGATTTCAATCAGCCCCAGCATTTT.

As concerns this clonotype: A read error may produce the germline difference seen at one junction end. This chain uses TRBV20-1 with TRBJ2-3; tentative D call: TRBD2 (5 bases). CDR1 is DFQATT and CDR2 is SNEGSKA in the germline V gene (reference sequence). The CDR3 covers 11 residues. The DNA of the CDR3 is TGCAGTGCCCCGGCCTCGACTAAGACCCATTTT. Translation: CSAPASTKTHF.

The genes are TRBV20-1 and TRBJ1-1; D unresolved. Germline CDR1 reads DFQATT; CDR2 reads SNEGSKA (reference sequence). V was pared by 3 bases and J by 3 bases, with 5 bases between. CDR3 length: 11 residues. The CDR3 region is CSARDYTEAFF. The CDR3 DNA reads TGCAGTGCTAGGGATTACACTGAAGCTTTCTTT.

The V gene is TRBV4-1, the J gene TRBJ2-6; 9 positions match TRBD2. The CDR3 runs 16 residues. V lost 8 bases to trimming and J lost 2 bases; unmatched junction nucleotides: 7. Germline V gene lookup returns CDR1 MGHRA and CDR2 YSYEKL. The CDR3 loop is CASRPVAGAGANVLTF. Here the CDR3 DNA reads TGCGCCAGCCGCCCGGTAGCGGGGGCTGGGGCCAACGTCCTGACTTTC.

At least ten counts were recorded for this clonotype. The CDR3 DNA reads as TGTGCCAGCAGCTTACCGGGGGGTGAGCAGTTCTTC. Protein: CASSLPGGEQFF. The chain joins TRBV7-8 to TRBJ2-1; TRBD2 matches 7 bases. Germline V CDR1 and CDR2: SGHVS, FQNEAQ. This CDR3 is 12 amino acids long. With V trimmed by 2 bases and J by 9 bases, 1 base remained unmatched.